The 15 T cell receptor beta chains in this list originate from one sample, sequenced in a study of blood T cell repertoires in COVID-19. Measured with immunoSEQ multiplex PCR; TCRdb has only the in-frame clones, and not every one. Of hundreds of thousands of clones detected, around nine tenths appear once; the ten largest clones hold under 0.9%. Sequenced sample: peripheral blood. These receptors came from a man aged 40-50 years with acute or convalescent COVID-19.

The rearrangement links TRBV7-2 to TRBJ2-2; 13 nucleotides agree with TRBD2. Germline loops: CDR1 SGHTA, CDR2 FQGNSA. The CDR3 extends over 17 amino acids. The J segment lost 7 bases and the V segment lost 1 base, leaving 6 bases of the junction unmatched. CDR3 loop: CASSLGGLAGVYGELFF. CDR3 nucleotide sequence: TGTGCCAGCAGCTTAGGAGGACTAGCGGGAGTGTACGGGGAGCTGTTTTTT.

The chain employs TRBV27 and TRBJ2-3; 9 positions agree with TRBD1. Germline assignment: CDR1 MNHEY and CDR2 SMNVEV (reference sequence). The CDR3 runs to 15 residues. Trimming removed 5 bases from V and 3 bases from J; junction bases left unmatched: 6. The CDR3 region is CASSTRTGVTDTQYF. The CDR3, as DNA: TGTGCCAGCAGTACTCGGACAGGGGTGACAGATACGCAGTATTTT.

The rearrangement uses TRBV7-9 and TRBJ1-6; 7 positions agree with TRBD1. The CDR3 consists of 16 residues. Germline V lookup: CDR1 SEHNR, CDR2 FQNEAQ (reference sequence). V was pared by 3 bases and J by 9 bases, with 11 bases of the junction left unmatched. The CDR3 here is CASSLARGLFGSPLHF. CDR3 DNA: TGTGCCAGCAGCTTGGCCAGGGGGTTATTTGGTTCACCCCTCCACTTT.

The chain couples TRBV11-3 to TRBJ2-1, with 8 bases identical to TRBD2. The germline V gene has CDR1 SGHNT and CDR2 YENEEA. The trim removed 1 base at V and 10 bases at J, leaving 3 bases unmatched. The CDR3 length is 13 residues. CDR3 nucleotide sequence: TGTGCCAGCAGCTTAGTCACTAGCGGCGAGCAGTTCTTC. Translation: CASSLVTSGEQFF.

Here the CDR3 DNA reads TGTGCCAGCAGCTTGGTCCTAGCGGGAGGCCCTTCCTACGAGCAGTACTTC. It codes for CASSLVLAGGPSYEQYF. The chain has TRBV5-5 and TRBJ2-7; the match to TRBD2 covers 11 bases. The CDR3 is 17 residues long. CDR1 is SGHKS and CDR2 is YYEKEE in the germline V gene (reference sequence). V shed 0 bases and J 1 base; nucleotides not matched to a gene: 6. Drawing the rest from reference TRBV5-5 and TRBJ2-7, the complete variable domain is DAGVTQSPTHLIKTRGQQVTLRCSPISGHKSVSWYQQVLGQGPQFIFQYYEKEERGRGNFPDRFSARQFPNYSSELNVNALLLGDSALYLCASSLVLAGGPSYEQYFGPGTRLTVT.

The rearrangement links TRBV27 to TRBJ1-2; 7 bases align to TRBD1. V lost 4 bases, J lost 1 base, and 3 bases stayed unmatched. The germline gives CDR1 MNHEY, CDR2 SMNVEV (reference sequence). CDR3 length: 14 amino acids. CDR3 region: CASSSYRGNYGYTF. The CDR3 DNA reads TGTGCCAGCAGTTCGTACAGGGGTAACTATGGCTACACCTTC.

The chain links TRBV19 to TRBJ2-6; tentatively, D is TRBD1 (5 bases). V was pared by 7 bases and J by 0 bases, with 16 bases between. CDR3 size: 17 residues. Germline V gene data show CDR1 as LNHDA and CDR2 as SQIVND (reference sequence). The CDR3, as DNA: TGTGCCAGTACTTCGAGACAGTCTACCTCTGGGGCCAACGTCCTGACTTTC. Protein sequence: CASTSRQSTSGANVLTF.

A single count supports this clone. The chain couples TRBV28 to TRBJ2-7; D remains ambiguous. Germline assignment: CDR1 MDHEN and CDR2 SYDVKM. V gave up 4 bases and J gave up 2 bases, with 24 bases separating them. The length of the CDR3 is 18 residues. In DNA, the CDR3 is TGTGCCAGCAGTTCCCCAGTTCAGTACCCGCGGTCCCCCTACGAGCAGTACTTC. Protein sequence: CASSSPVQYPRSPYEQYF.

This chain links TRBV7-9 with TRBJ2-3, with a tentative D call TRBD2 (6 bases). V shed 6 bases and J shed 1 base, with 23 bases lying between them. The CDR3 runs 18 residues. Germline V CDR1 and CDR2: SEHNR, FQNEAQ (reference sequence). DNA for the CDR3: TGTGCCAGCAGTCCTCTAGCGACTTCTGCCGGACGCACAGATACGCAGTATTTT. Translation: CASSPLATSAGRTDTQYF.

This clone was detected a few times. The chain links TRBV27 to TRBJ2-3; 7 bases are a match to TRBD2. With 6 bases clipped from V and 0 bases from J, the junction kept 3 bases outside the gene matches. The CDR3 is 14 residues long. The germline gives CDR1 MNHEY, CDR2 SMNVEV (reference sequence). The CDR3, as DNA: TGTGCCAGCAGACCGGGACTAAGCACAGATACGCAGTATTTT. It encodes CASRPGLSTDTQYF.

The chain is built from TRBV2 and TRBJ2-4; D gene uncertain. This CDR3 has 12 residues. Trimming took 8 bases from V and 6 from J, leaving 11 bases between them. Germline CDR1 is SNHLY and CDR2 is FYNNEI. The CDR3 is CASLLTRNIQYF. The CDR3 DNA sequence: TGTGCCAGCCTGCTGACACGAAACATTCAGTACTTC.

The V call is TRBV18, the J call TRBJ2-2; 9 nucleotides match TRBD2. Losses at the gene ends were 6 bases for V and 7 bases for J; bases not matched to a gene: 9. There are 15 residues in the CDR3. Germline loops: CDR1 KGHSH, CDR2 LQKENI. This chain's CDR3 is CASSPAGGEGGELFF. Here the CDR3 DNA reads TGTGCCAGCTCGCCAGCGGGGGGCGAAGGCGGGGAGCTGTTTTTT. The full variable domain, in which reference TRBV18 and TRBJ2-2 provide the parts outside the CDR3, is NAGVMQNPRHLVRRRGQEARLRCSPMKGHSHVYWYRQLPEEGLKFMVYLQKENIIDESGMPKERFSAEFPKEGPSILRIQQVVRGDSAAYFCASSPAGGEGGELFFGEGSRLTVL.

V and J are TRBV3-1 (or the pseudogene TRBV3-2) and TRBJ2-2; D not certain. Germline loops: CDR1 LGHDT, CDR2 YNNKEL (reference sequence). The CDR3 runs to 14 residues. The V end was cut by 0 bases, the J end by 1 base, with 3 bases between. The CDR3 protein is CASSQDMNTGELFF. CDR3 DNA sequence: TGTGCCAGCAGCCAAGACATGAACACCGGGGAGCTGTTTTTT.

This rearrangement joins TRBV19 to TRBJ1-5, with a weak D call TRBD1 (6 bases). The V gene's germline CDR1 is LNHDA and CDR2 SQIVND (reference sequence). The CDR3 runs to 16 residues. V was shortened by 5 bases and J by 1 base, with 15 bases between the two germline ends. The CDR3 sequence: CASSVYSGDSNQPQHF. The CDR3 nucleotides are TGTGCCAGTAGTGTATATTCAGGGGACAGCAATCAGCCCCAGCATTTT.

The chain links TRBV11-2 to TRBJ1-4; 11 positions agree with TRBD1. CDR1 is SGHAT, CDR2 FQNNGV, per germline. V lost 5 bases, J lost 8 bases, and 4 bases stayed unmatched. The CDR3 has 14 amino acids. The CDR3: CASSLGTGGEKLFF. The CDR3 DNA reads as TGTGCCAGCAGCCTCGGGACAGGGGGGGAAAAACTGTTTTTT.